This TCR beta chain came from a study of identical twins. V gave up 5 bases and J gave up 3 bases, with 16 bases separating them. The V gene's germline CDR1 is SSHAT and CDR2 FNYEAQ (reference sequence). The CDR3 is made up of 15 amino acids. TCRdb re-derived calls from the 5' RACE reads in MiXCR, one entry per CDR3 protein. The sample lists roughly 500,000 distinct CDR3 sequences, roughly a fifth occurring once. Another study also made use of these data, one on T cells expressing NK-cell markers. That source notes: HCMV serostatus: most of the eight sequenced donors positive, one negative. Topping the CD3+CD56-NKG2C+ fraction as well were these clonotypes, in four donors. Clones of NKG2C+ T cells that had expanded were of unclear HCMV specificity.

The sample was CD4+ T cells sorted from blood. The J gene is TRBJ1-1, the V gene TRBV7-7; tentatively, D is TRBD1 (5 bases). This sequence was found in a woman under 30 in good health. The chain's CDR3 is CASSPLNGGDTEAFF. CDR3 in DNA: TGTGCCAGCAGCCCCCTAAATGGAGGGGACACTGAAGCTTTCTTT.